What follows are 19 T cell receptor beta chains derived from one specimen sequenced in a study of cytomegalovirus exposure and HLA in healthy donors. PCR primers comprised 60 Vbeta and 13 Jbeta primers. Libraries were prepared by immunoSEQ multiplex PCR; TCRdb keeps only in-frame clonotypes and omits some of them. The sample holds roughly 180,000 clones; 80% are singletons and the top ten take around 1.9%. Input material: PBMCs. These TCRs come from a woman aged 30 to 39 in good health and CMV-seronegative.

There are a few counts of this clone. The chain links TRBV10-3 to TRBJ1-1, with 8 bases fitting TRBD1. The V gene's germline CDR1 is ENHRY and CDR2 SYGVKD. The V gene end was trimmed by 2 bases and the J gene end by 6 bases; junction bases not matched to a gene: 5. This CDR3 has 14 amino acids. CDR3 in amino acids: CAISEGQGWAEAFF. The CDR3, as DNA: TGTGCCATCAGTGAGGGACAGGGATGGGCTGAAGCTTTCTTT.

This CDR3 is CSAGGETQYF. CDR3 nucleotide sequence: TGCAGTGCTGGGGGGGAGACCCAGTACTTC. The V call is TRBV20-1, the J call TRBJ2-5; D may be TRBD2 (6 bases). The CDR3 is 10 amino acids. The V gene lost 5 bases and the J gene lost 5 bases, with 6 bases spanning the gap. The V gene's germline CDR1 is DFQATT and CDR2 SNEGSKA (reference sequence).

This chain connects TRBV7-2 to TRBJ2-1; the match to TRBD2 covers 11 bases. The CDR3 extends over 17 amino acids. Germline trimming cut 1 base from V and 0 bases from J; bases unmatched to any gene: 2. Germline values: CDR1 SGHTA, CDR2 FQGNSA. The chain's CDR3 is CASSLGLAGSSYNEQFF. The CDR3 DNA reads as TGTGCCAGCAGCTTAGGACTAGCGGGGAGCTCCTACAATGAGCAGTTCTTC.

This chain links TRBV7-9 with TRBJ1-4; D call uncertain. Germline lookup yields CDR1 SEHNR and CDR2 FQNEAQ (reference sequence). CDR3 length: 14 amino acids. Between the trimmed V and J ends, which lost 5 bases and 7 bases, there was a span of 14 bases. Here the CDR3 DNA reads TGTGCCAGCAGCGAATCCAGCGGATTTGAAAAACTGTTTTTT. Encoded protein: CASSESSGFEKLFF.

The chain couples TRBV19 to TRBJ1-1; 11 nucleotides line up with TRBD1. The V gene end was trimmed by 5 bases and the J gene end by 6 bases; junction bases not matched to a gene: 2. The V gene's germline CDR1 is LNHDA and CDR2 SQIVND (reference sequence). The CDR3 covers 13 residues. CDR3 loop: CASSGQGAAEAFF. CDR3 DNA: TGTGCCAGTAGTGGACAGGGGGCGGCTGAAGCTTTCTTT.

The chain uses TRBV7-8 and TRBJ2-7; weak D call: TRBD1 (6 bases). The CDR3 is 13 amino acids. Germline V gene lookup returns CDR1 SGHVS and CDR2 FQNEAQ. The germline V and J ends were trimmed by 5 bases and 2 bases, with 10 bases remaining between them. The CDR3: CASSRDIAYEQYF. The DNA for the CDR3 is TGTGCCAGCAGCCGGGACATAGCCTACGAGCAGTACTTC.

The chain recombines TRBV18 with TRBJ2-1; 15 bases fit TRBD2. This CDR3 is built from 17 residues. Trimming removed 3 bases from V and 4 bases from J; junction bases left unmatched: 4. The germline CDR1 and CDR2 sequences are KGHSH and LQKENI. CDR3 in amino acids: CASSPGTSGGPYNEQFF. The CDR3 DNA reads as TGTGCCAGCTCACCTGGGACTAGCGGGGGGCCGTACAATGAGCAGTTCTTC.

The chain employs TRBV30 and TRBJ2-7; the D gene is possibly TRBD2 (6 bases). The ends were cut back, 0 bases at V and 5 bases at J, with 11 bases in the middle. Germline V lookup: CDR1 GTSNPN, CDR2 SVGIG (reference sequence). The CDR3 has 13 amino acids. CDR3 nucleotides: TGTGCCTGGAGTGTCTCTGGCGGGGACGAGCAGTACTTC. Translation gives CAWSVSGGDEQYF.

J is TRBJ1-3 and V is TRBV7-6, with 9 bases identical to TRBD1. J was trimmed by 1 base and V by 2 bases; bases with no gene match: 12. Germline V CDR1 and CDR2: SGHVS, FNYEAQ. The CDR3 sequence is 19 residues long. CDR3 amino acids: CASSLRGQGVEMSGNTIYF. The CDR3 nucleotides read TGTGCCAGCAGCTTAAGGGGACAGGGTGTGGAGATGTCTGGAAACACCATATATTTT.

V usage is TRBV14 and J usage is TRBJ2-3; D uncertain. With 0 bases removed from V and 3 bases from J, the gap between germline ends came to 10 bases. The germline V gene encodes CDR1 SGHDN and CDR2 FVKESK. The CDR3 is 15 amino acids. The CDR3 reads CASSQEAGWTDTQYF. The CDR3 DNA is TGTGCCAGCAGCCAAGAGGCAGGTTGGACAGATACGCAGTATTTT. Full variable domain (remainder filled in from reference TRBV14 and TRBJ2-3): EAGVTQFPSHSVIEKGQTVTLRCDPISGHDNLYWYRRVMGKEIKFLLHFVKESKQDESGMPNNRFLAERTGGTYSTLKVQPAELEDSGVYFCASSQEAGWTDTQYFGPGTRLTVL.

The V gene is TRBV7-9, the J gene TRBJ2-7; D is undetermined. V lost 2 bases, J lost 2 bases, and 4 bases lay in between. The CDR3 is 12 amino acids. The germline V gene has CDR1 SEHNR and CDR2 FQNEAQ (reference sequence). The CDR3 here is CASSLTTYEQYF. CDR3 bases: TGTGCCAGCAGCTTAACAACCTACGAGCAGTACTTC.

This chain joins TRBV29-1 and TRBJ1-4, with TRBD1 matching over 7 bases. This CDR3 has 13 amino acids. After removal of 3 bases from V and 8 bases from J, the junction contained 6 bases not matched to a gene. Germline assignment: CDR1 SQVTM and CDR2 ANQGSEA. The CDR3 here is CSVEGPGGEKLFF. The CDR3 DNA reads TGCAGCGTTGAGGGGCCAGGGGGGGAAAAACTGTTTTTT. The entire variable domain, with the rest obtained from reference TRBV29-1 and TRBJ1-4, is as follows: SAVISQKPSRDICQRGTSLTIQCQVDSQVTMMFWYRQQPGQSLTLIATANQGSEATYESGFVIDKFPISRPNLTFSTLTVSNMSPEDSSIYLCSVEGPGGEKLFFGSGTQLSVL.

This chain connects TRBV11-2 to TRBJ2-3; perhaps TRBD2 as D (7 bases). The CDR3 spans 15 residues. The V end was cut by 2 bases, the J end by 4 bases, with 13 bases between. Germline assignment: CDR1 SGHAT and CDR2 FQNNGV. The CDR3 sequence is CASSLLSGGPDTQYF. The CDR3 bases are TGTGCCAGCAGCTTATTATCGGGGGGCCCAGATACGCAGTATTTT.

J is TRBJ2-7 and V is TRBV7-8, with 9 bases identical to TRBD2. The CDR3 runs 15 residues. Trimming cost V 5 bases and J 5 bases; bases outside gene matches: 10. Germline V gene sequence: CDR1 SGHVS, CDR2 FQNEAQ. The chain's CDR3 is CASSPRAGGPHEQYF. In nucleotides, the CDR3 is TGTGCCAGCAGCCCACGGGCGGGGGGGCCCCACGAGCAGTACTTC.

The chain has TRBV5-1 and TRBJ2-5, with TRBD2 identical over 13 bases. Germline V gene data show CDR1 as SGHRS and CDR2 as YFSETQ. This CDR3 is 16 amino acids long. The V gene end was trimmed by 4 bases and the J gene end by 1 base; junction bases not matched to a gene: 4. The CDR3 nucleotides read TGCGCCAGCAGCCCAGGGACTAGCGGGGCCCAAGAGACCCAGTACTTC. This encodes CASSPGTSGAQETQYF.

The CDR3 DNA follows: TGCGCCAGCAGCTTGGTGGGACAGGGGGTGACTGAAGCTTTCTTT. Translation gives CASSLVGQGVTEAFF. This chain joins TRBV5-1 and TRBJ1-1, with TRBD1 identical over 11 bases. The CDR3 extends over 15 amino acids. J lost 5 bases, V lost 0 bases, and 3 bases had no gene match. The germline CDR1 and CDR2 sequences are SGHRS and YFSETQ.

This chain connects TRBV11-2 to TRBJ2-7; TRBD2 is a possible D gene (6 bases). The CDR3 runs to 14 residues. V was shortened by 0 bases and J by 3 bases, with 9 bases between the two germline ends. The germline V gene has CDR1 SGHAT and CDR2 FQNNGV. The CDR3 DNA reads as TGTGCCAGCAGCTTAGATGGGACTTACTACGAGCAGTACTTC. Its protein product is CASSLDGTYYEQYF.

CDR3 sequence (DNA): TGCGCCAGCAGCCAGGGACTAGCGGGTTCCTCCTACGAGCAGTACTTC. As protein: CASSQGLAGSSYEQYF. The rearrangement uses TRBV4-3 and TRBJ2-7; 12 bases are a match to TRBD2. CDR3 size: 16 residues. V trimming: 3 bases; J trimming: 0 bases; junction bases outside the gene matches: 3. The germline CDR1 and CDR2 sequences are LGHNA and YSLEER.

The chain has TRBV19 and TRBJ2-6, with D uncertain. The V gene lost 4 bases and the J gene lost 1 base, with 11 bases spanning the gap. This CDR3 is built from 16 residues. Germline V CDR1 and CDR2: LNHDA, SQIVND (reference sequence). The CDR3 region is CASSSPAGSGANVLTF. CDR3 in DNA: TGTGCCAGTAGTAGCCCTGCAGGTTCTGGGGCCAACGTCCTGACTTTC. The entire variable domain, with the rest obtained from reference TRBV19 and TRBJ2-6, is as follows: DGGITQSPKYLFRKEGQNVTLSCEQNLNHDAMYWYRQDPGQGLRLIYYSQIVNDFQKGDIAEGYSVSREKKESFPLTVTSAQKNPTAFYLCASSSPAGSGANVLTFGAGSRLTVL.